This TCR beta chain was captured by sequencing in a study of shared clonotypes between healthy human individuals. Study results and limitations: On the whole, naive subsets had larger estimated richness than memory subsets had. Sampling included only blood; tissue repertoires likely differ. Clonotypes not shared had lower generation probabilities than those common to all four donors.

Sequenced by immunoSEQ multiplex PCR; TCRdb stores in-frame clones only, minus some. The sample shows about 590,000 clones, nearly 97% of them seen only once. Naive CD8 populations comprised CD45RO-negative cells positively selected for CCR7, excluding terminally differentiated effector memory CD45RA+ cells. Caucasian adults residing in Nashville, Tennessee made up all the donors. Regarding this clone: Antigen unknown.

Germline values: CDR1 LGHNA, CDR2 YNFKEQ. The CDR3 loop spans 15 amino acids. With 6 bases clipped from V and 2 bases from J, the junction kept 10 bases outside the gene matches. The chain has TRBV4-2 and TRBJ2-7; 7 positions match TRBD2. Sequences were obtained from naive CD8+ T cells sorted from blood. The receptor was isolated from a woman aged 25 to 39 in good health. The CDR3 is CASSSPSGATYEQYF. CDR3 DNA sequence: TGTGCCAGCAGTTCCCCGAGCGGGGCAACCTACGAGCAGTACTTC.